The source of this TCR beta chain is a study of cytomegalovirus exposure and HLA in healthy donors. General study findings and limits: The listing of roughly 160 TCR beta chains classed them as cytomegalovirus-associated. Follow-up analysis later connected one missense variant in DCLRE1C with trimming of TCR beta V- and J-genes. Later analysis found that TCR beta chains associated with HLA were more clonally expanded than other, equally common chains.

With respect to this clone: Its matching antigen is unknown.

Trimming left V 6 bases short and J 6 bases short, with 19 bases between. Germline loops: CDR1 SGDLS, CDR2 YYNGEE. CDR3 size: 15 residues. Vbeta (60) and Jbeta (13) primers were used in the PCR. The assay was immunoSEQ multiplex PCR, and TCRdb's table has in-frame clones only and misses some. This table holds about 150,000 clones, roughly 80% found once. This clonotype was obtained from a man aged 25-40 years in good health and CMV-seropositive. Sequencing input: PBMCs. The genes are TRBV9 and TRBJ2-1, with D possibly being TRBD1 (6 bases). This CDR3 is CASTSPGQGANEQFF. CDR3 in DNA: TGTGCCAGCACCAGCCCGGGACAAGGGGCCAATGAGCAGTTCTTC.